This entry lists 27 T cell receptor beta chains sequenced from one sample in a study of cytomegalovirus exposure and HLA in healthy donors. The study ran its PCR with 60 Vbeta and 13 Jbeta primers. The table came from immunoSEQ multiplex PCR; TCRdb's copy has only in-frame clones and leaves some out. The table shows a few hundred thousand clones, with 85% to 95% occurring only once. Sequenced: PBMCs. These receptors were taken from a girl aged 2 to 10 in good health and CMV-seronegative.

The chain joins TRBV6-1 to TRBJ1-1; TRBD1 matches 7 bases. V gave up 6 bases and J gave up 0 bases; unmatched junction bases: 7. CDR1 is MNHNS, CDR2 SASEGT, per germline. There are 15 residues in the CDR3. The CDR3 is CASRVTGTVNTEAFF. The CDR3 coding sequence is TGTGCCAGCAGAGTCACCGGGACAGTGAACACTGAAGCTTTCTTT.

The rearrangement links TRBV4-1 to TRBJ2-1; TRBD2 matches 9 bases. V was clipped by 2 bases and J by 3 bases; unmatched bases: 5. This CDR3 has 16 residues. Germline V CDR1 and CDR2: MGHRA, YSYEKL. CDR3 in amino acids: CASSQPIAGVYNEQFF. In DNA, the CDR3 is TGCGCCAGCAGCCAACCCATAGCGGGAGTCTACAATGAGCAGTTCTTC.

The chain recombines TRBV7-2 with TRBJ2-7, with 9 bases lining up with TRBD1. V was clipped by 3 bases and J by 2 bases; unmatched bases: 5. This CDR3 is 15 amino acids long. Germline values: CDR1 SGHTA, CDR2 FQGNSA. CDR3 nucleotides: TGTGCCAGCAGCTTTGGACAGGGGCGAGCCTACGAGCAGTACTTC. Protein: CASSFGQGRAYEQYF. The full variable domain, its missing parts supplied by reference TRBV7-2 and TRBJ2-7, is GAGVSQSPSNKVTEKGKDVELRCDPISGHTALYWYRQSLGQGLEFLIYFQGNSAPDKSGLPSDRFSAERTGGSVSTLTIQRTQQEDSAVYLCASSFGQGRAYEQYFGPGTRLTVT.

The rearrangement links TRBV29-1 to TRBJ2-4, with D tentatively TRBD2 (5 bases). Per the germline V gene, CDR1 is SQVTM and CDR2 is ANQGSEA. Trimming left V 5 bases short and J 7 bases short, with 12 bases between. The CDR3 covers 12 residues. As DNA, the CDR3 is TGCAGCGTTACGGGAAGTGGGAACATTCAGTACTTC. Its protein is CSVTGSGNIQYF. The full variable domain, in which reference TRBV29-1 and TRBJ2-4 provide the parts outside the CDR3, is SAVISQKPSRDICQRGTSLTIQCQVDSQVTMMFWYRQQPGQSLTLIATANQGSEATYESGFVIDKFPISRPNLTFSTLTVSNMSPEDSSIYLCSVTGSGNIQYFGAGTRLSVL.

Of note for this clone: The junction does not match germline at one end; this may be a read error. The same CDR3 also results from other DNA sequences found in this sample. The rearrangement links TRBV6-5 to TRBJ2-6; D might be TRBD1 (6 bases). The CDR3 spans 15 residues. Germline V lookup: CDR1 MNHEY, CDR2 SVGAGI. The DNA for the CDR3 is TGTGCCAGCGTGGACAGACTCTCTGGGGCTAACGTCCTGACTTTC. The encoded protein is CASVDRLSGANVLTF.

In regard to this clone: Given the absence of the conserved phenylalanine or tryptophan at the CDR3 end, a read error is likely. The limits of the CDR3 on the DNA are not certain, so only TCRdb's listed CDR3 is given. The chain carries TRBV7-3 and TRBJ1-2; the table calls TRBD1, which could not be checked here. The CDR3 is 10 residues long, counting both termini. The germline gives CDR1 SGHTA, CDR2 FQGTGA. The chain's CDR3 is CASSPRGQGN.

CDR3 in DNA: TGTGCCAGCAGCTTGATCAGACTAGCGGTCGACGCGACCCCCTACGAGCAGTACTTC. Residues: CASSLIRLAVDATPYEQYF. The chain links TRBV7-2 to TRBJ2-7; 9 positions agree with TRBD2. The CDR3 runs to 19 residues. Germline V CDR1 and CDR2: SGHTA, FQGNSA. The V gene end was trimmed by 3 bases and the J gene end by 2 bases; junction bases not matched to a gene: 17.

The CDR3 DNA is TGTGCCAGCAGCCTGCTAGGTTTCGAGGAAGCTTTCTTT. It is translated as CASSLLGFEEAFF. The chain uses TRBV6-5 and TRBJ1-1; D remains ambiguous. This CDR3 comprises 13 residues. V dropped 6 bases and J dropped 8 bases, with 16 bases sitting between them. The germline gives CDR1 MNHEY, CDR2 SVGAGI.

The chain couples TRBV14 to TRBJ1-3; D might be TRBD1 (6 bases). There are 17 residues in the CDR3. The germline CDR1 and CDR2 sequences are SGHDN and FVKESK. Trimming took off 4 bases at V and 0 bases at J, with 16 bases between the two ends. The CDR3 region is CASSLRTDQLSGNTIYF. The CDR3 DNA sequence: TGTGCCAGCAGCCTTAGGACAGACCAGCTCTCTGGAAACACCATATATTTT. The full variable domain, rest sourced from reference TRBV14 and TRBJ1-3, is EAGVTQFPSHSVIEKGQTVTLRCDPISGHDNLYWYRRVMGKEIKFLLHFVKESKQDESGMPNNRFLAERTGGTYSTLKVQPAELEDSGVYFCASSLRTDQLSGNTIYFGEGSWLTVV.

The chain joins TRBV30 to TRBJ2-1; 10 positions agree with TRBD2. Trimming took 5 bases from V and 0 from J; bases not matched to a gene: 7. CDR1 and CDR2 (germline): GTSNPN, SVGIG (reference sequence). The CDR3 contains 16 residues. This CDR3 reads CAWVKAGGSSYNEQFF. The CDR3 nucleotides are TGTGCCTGGGTAAAAGCGGGGGGGAGCTCCTACAATGAGCAGTTCTTC. The full variable domain, its missing parts supplied by reference TRBV30 and TRBJ2-1, is SQTIHQWPATLVQPVGSPLSLECTVEGTSNPNLYWYRQAAGRGLQLLFYSVGIGQISSEVPQNLSASRPQDRQFILSSKKLLLSDSGFYLCAWVKAGGSSYNEQFFGPGTRLTVL.

This clone was seen once. This sequence joins TRBV29-1 and TRBJ2-7; 9 nucleotides line up with TRBD1. V lost 3 bases, J lost 4 bases, and 13 bases stayed unmatched. This CDR3 spans 16 amino acids. Looked up from germline, CDR1 is SQVTM and CDR2 is ANQGSEA. The CDR3 DNA sequence: TGCAGCGTTGATGGGGCGGTGGGACAGGGACCATACGAGCAGTACTTC. It is translated as CSVDGAVGQGPYEQYF.

The chain is built from TRBV6-1 and TRBJ2-7; D call uncertain. V gave up 7 bases and J gave up 7 bases, with 11 bases separating them. The CDR3 consists of 11 residues. The germline CDR1 and CDR2 sequences are MNHNS and SASEGT. This CDR3 is CASTRPGEQYF. The CDR3 nucleotides read TGTGCCAGCACAAGGCCCGGGGAGCAGTACTTC.

Worth noting for this clone: Other DNA variants within this sample encode the same CDR3. The rearrangement uses TRBV6-1 and TRBJ1-3, with D possibly matching TRBD1 (5 bases). Trimming removed 8 bases from V and 0 bases from J, with 14 bases in between. Germline loops: CDR1 MNHNS, CDR2 SASEGT. The CDR3 is 15 amino acids. This chain's CDR3 is CASPSGGVSGNTIYF. CDR3 bases: TGTGCCAGCCCCTCGGGGGGGGTCTCTGGAAACACCATATATTTT.

The rearrangement joins TRBV19 to TRBJ1-6, with D possibly being TRBD1 (5 bases). Germline CDR1 reads LNHDA; CDR2 reads SQIVND (reference sequence). CDR3 size: 15 residues. V lost 1 base, J lost 10 bases, and 14 bases lay in between. The CDR3 bases are TGTGCCAGTAGTATAGCGCCGGGGGGGGACTCACCCCTCCACTTT. This sequence encodes CASSIAPGGDSPLHF.

The gene calls are TRBV5-4 and TRBJ2-1; TRBD2 is a possible D gene (5 bases). V lost 2 bases and J lost 7, with 7 bases in between. The CDR3 extends over 12 amino acids. Germline-derived CDR1 and CDR2 are SGHNT and YYREEE (reference sequence). The CDR3 region is CASSFLANEQFF. In DNA form, the CDR3 reads TGTGCCAGCAGCTTCCTAGCTAATGAGCAGTTCTTC.

This clone appeared a single time. V usage is TRBV6-1 and J usage is TRBJ2-1; 8 nucleotides align to TRBD1. CDR1 and CDR2 (germline): MNHNS, SASEGT. Trimming took 4 bases from V and 6 from J; bases not matched to a gene: 2. The CDR3 has 13 residues. The CDR3 nucleotides read TGTGCCAGCAGTGGGACAGGGTTCAATGAGCAGTTCTTC. This gives the protein CASSGTGFNEQFF.

V usage is TRBV7-6 and J usage is TRBJ2-1, with 14 nucleotides matching TRBD2. This CDR3 is built from 15 residues. Germline CDR1 and CDR2: SGHVS and FNYEAQ. Losses at the gene ends were 6 bases for V and 10 bases for J; bases not matched to a gene: 8. This chain's CDR3 is CASSRAGLAGDEQFF. In DNA form, the CDR3 reads TGTGCCAGCAGTAGAGCGGGACTAGCGGGAGACGAGCAGTTCTTC.

V and J are TRBV19 and TRBJ1-4; 7 bases match TRBD1. The CDR3 spans 15 residues. Germline assignment: CDR1 LNHDA and CDR2 SQIVND (reference sequence). V lost 4 bases to trimming and J lost 4 bases; unmatched junction nucleotides: 6. CDR3 sequence (DNA): TGTGCCAGTAGTAGACAGGGAGAAGATAATGAAAAACTGTTTTTT. This gives the protein CASSRQGEDNEKLFF. Together with reference TRBV19 and TRBJ1-4, the CDR3 gives the full variable domain: DGGITQSPKYLFRKEGQNVTLSCEQNLNHDAMYWYRQDPGQGLRLIYYSQIVNDFQKGDIAEGYSVSREKKESFPLTVTSAQKNPTAFYLCASSRQGEDNEKLFFGSGTQLSVL.

The chain links TRBV30 to TRBJ2-3, with 8 bases identical to TRBD1. From germline, CDR1 is GTSNPN and CDR2 SVGIG (reference sequence). The CDR3 is 13 amino acids. Trimming at V came to 4 bases and at J to 3 bases, leaving 3 bases not matched to a gene. CDR3 loop: CAWTGGRTDTQYF. The CDR3 nucleotides are TGTGCCTGGACAGGGGGCAGGACAGATACGCAGTATTTT.

The chain is built from TRBV14 and TRBJ2-3; perhaps TRBD2 as D (6 bases). The CDR3 runs to 15 residues. Germline loops: CDR1 SGHDN, CDR2 FVKESK. The ends were cut back, 3 bases at V and 2 bases at J, with 12 bases in the middle. CDR3 protein: CASSHTRDSTDTQYF. The CDR3 DNA follows: TGTGCCAGCAGCCATACCCGGGACTCCACAGATACGCAGTATTTT.

This chain connects TRBV7-8 to TRBJ1-2; possibly TRBD1 for D (5 bases). Germline V gives CDR1 SGHVS, CDR2 FQNEAQ. The V end lost 5 bases, the J end lost 4 bases, and 8 bases lay between the germline ends. The CDR3 contains 12 residues. The CDR3 loop is CASSVDIYGYTF. CDR3 nucleotides: TGTGCCAGCAGCGTGGACATCTATGGCTACACCTTC.

The V call is TRBV28, the J call TRBJ1-3; the D gene is possibly TRBD1 (5 bases). The length of the CDR3 is 15 residues. The ends were cut back, 2 bases at V and 4 bases at J, with 12 bases in the middle. Germline CDR1 and CDR2: MDHEN and SYDVKM. The CDR3 coding sequence is TGTGCCAGCAGTTTACCCCTTGGGGCAGGAAACACCATATATTTT. Encoded protein: CASSLPLGAGNTIYF.

This clone occurred once. As DNA, the CDR3 is TGTGCCAGCAGCCGTGGGACAGACCTTAACACTGAAGCTTTCTTT. This translates into CASSRGTDLNTEAFF. The chain couples TRBV5-4 to TRBJ1-1, with 7 positions matching TRBD1. The germline CDR1 and CDR2 sequences are SGHNT and YYREEE (reference sequence). The length of the CDR3 is 15 residues. V lost 4 bases, J lost 2 bases, and 8 bases stayed unmatched. The full variable domain, with the rest looked up from reference TRBV5-4 and TRBJ1-1, is ETGVTQSPTHLIKTRGQQVTLRCSSQSGHNTVSWYQQALGQGPQFIFQYYREEENGRGNFPPRFSGLQFPNYSSELNVNALELDDSALYLCASSRGTDLNTEAFFGQGTRLTVV.

V usage is TRBV15 and J usage is TRBJ2-5, with TRBD2 matching over 10 bases. From germline, CDR1 is LNHNV and CDR2 YYDKDF (reference sequence). The CDR3 is made up of 20 amino acids. V shed 5 bases and J 3 bases; nucleotides not matched to a gene: 21. The CDR3 protein is CATSSHPGDGLAGDEETQYF. The CDR3 bases are TGTGCCACCAGCTCCCACCCTGGGGACGGGCTAGCGGGAGATGAAGAGACCCAGTACTTC.

The chain uses TRBV5-4 and TRBJ1-1; no clear D gene. CDR1 and CDR2 from the germline V gene are SGHNT and YYREEE (reference sequence). Trimming pared 0 bases from V and 0 bases from J, leaving 6 bases between. The CDR3 covers 14 residues. This CDR3 is CASSLGLLNTEAFF. CDR3 bases: TGTGCCAGCAGCTTGGGACTCCTGAACACTGAAGCTTTCTTT.

The DNA for the CDR3 is TGCAGCGTTCCTCAAGCGGGAGGACTCGGAGATACGCAGTATTTT. Translating gives CSVPQAGGLGDTQYF. This chain joins TRBV29-1 and TRBJ2-3; 9 bases agree with TRBD2. Germline V gene sequence: CDR1 SQVTM, CDR2 ANQGSEA. J lost 5 bases, V lost 5 bases, and 11 bases had no gene match. The CDR3 has 15 residues.

The chain carries TRBV6-6 and TRBJ1-1; TRBD1 might be the D (6 bases). V gave up 2 bases and J gave up 9 bases, with 10 bases separating them. Germline V CDR1 and CDR2: MNHNY, SVGAGI (reference sequence). This CDR3 comprises 12 residues. The CDR3: CASSYGGGQAFF. For the CDR3, the DNA is TGTGCCAGCAGTTACGGGGGGGGCCAAGCTTTCTTT.